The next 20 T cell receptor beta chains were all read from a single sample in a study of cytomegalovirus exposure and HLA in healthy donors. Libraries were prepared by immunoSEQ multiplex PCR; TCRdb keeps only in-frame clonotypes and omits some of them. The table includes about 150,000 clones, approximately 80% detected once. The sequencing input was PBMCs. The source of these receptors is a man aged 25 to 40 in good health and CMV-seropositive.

CDR3 sequence (DNA): TGCGCCAGCAGCCTTAGACAGGGGACCACCGGGGAGCTGTTTTTT. Protein sequence: CASSLRQGTTGELFF. This chain uses TRBV5-1 with TRBJ2-2, with 8 nucleotides matching TRBD1. CDR1 and CDR2 (germline): SGHRS, YFSETQ. The CDR3 consists of 15 residues. With V trimmed by 4 bases and J by 4 bases, 6 bases remained unmatched.

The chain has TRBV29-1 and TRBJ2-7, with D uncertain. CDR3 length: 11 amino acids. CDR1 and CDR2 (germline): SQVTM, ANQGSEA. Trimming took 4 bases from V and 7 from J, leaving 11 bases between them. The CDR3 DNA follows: TGCAGCGTTGCTCTTTACGGGGAGCAGTACTTC. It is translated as CSVALYGEQYF.

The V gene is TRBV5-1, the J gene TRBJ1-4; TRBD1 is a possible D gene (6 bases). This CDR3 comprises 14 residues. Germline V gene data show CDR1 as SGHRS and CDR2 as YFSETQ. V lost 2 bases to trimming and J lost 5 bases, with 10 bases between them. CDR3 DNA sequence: TGCGCCAGCAGCTTACAGGGTATCAATGAAAAACTGTTTTTT. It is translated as CASSLQGINEKLFF.

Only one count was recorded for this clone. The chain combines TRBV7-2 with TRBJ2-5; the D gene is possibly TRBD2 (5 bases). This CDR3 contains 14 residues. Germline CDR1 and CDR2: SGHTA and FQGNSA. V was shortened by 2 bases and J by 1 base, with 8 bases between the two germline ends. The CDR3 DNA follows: TGTGCCAGCAGCTTAACTACTAGCCAAGAGACCCAGTACTTC. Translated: CASSLTTSQETQYF.

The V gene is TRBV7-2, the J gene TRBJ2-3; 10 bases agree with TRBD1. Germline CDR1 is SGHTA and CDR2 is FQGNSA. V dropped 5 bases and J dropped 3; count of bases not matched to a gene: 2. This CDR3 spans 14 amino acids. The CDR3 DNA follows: TGTGCCAGCAGCGCGGACAGGGGGACAGATACGCAGTATTTT. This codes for CASSADRGTDTQYF.

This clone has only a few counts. This CDR3 is CSVVQDIGQYF. The CDR3 DNA reads as TGCAGCGTTGTACAGGATATCGGGCAGTACTTC. The V and J genes are TRBV29-1 and TRBJ2-7; D may be TRBD1 (5 bases). There are 11 residues in the CDR3. V was cut by 4 bases and J by 9 bases, with 13 bases left in between. CDR1 and CDR2 (germline): SQVTM, ANQGSEA.

CDR3 region: CASSQGDSSNTEAFF. Written as DNA, the CDR3 is TGCGCCAGCAGCCAAGGGGACAGTTCGAACACTGAAGCTTTCTTT. The rearrangement uses TRBV4-1 and TRBJ1-1; 7 nucleotides line up with TRBD1. V lost 1 base to trimming and J lost 1 base; unmatched junction nucleotides: 3. This CDR3 contains 15 residues. Germline loops: CDR1 MGHRA, CDR2 YSYEKL.

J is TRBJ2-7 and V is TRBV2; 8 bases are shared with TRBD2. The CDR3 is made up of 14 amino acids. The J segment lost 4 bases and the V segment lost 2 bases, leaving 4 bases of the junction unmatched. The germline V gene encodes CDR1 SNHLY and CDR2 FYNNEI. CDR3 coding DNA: TGTGCCAGCAGTGAACCGGGAGGGCCTTACGAGCAGTACTTC. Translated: CASSEPGGPYEQYF.

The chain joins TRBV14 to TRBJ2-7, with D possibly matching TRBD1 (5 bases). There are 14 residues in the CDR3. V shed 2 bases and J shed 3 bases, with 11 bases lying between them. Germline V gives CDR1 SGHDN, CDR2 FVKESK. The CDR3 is CASSQWAGIYEQYF. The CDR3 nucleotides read TGTGCCAGCAGCCAATGGGCAGGGATCTACGAGCAGTACTTC.

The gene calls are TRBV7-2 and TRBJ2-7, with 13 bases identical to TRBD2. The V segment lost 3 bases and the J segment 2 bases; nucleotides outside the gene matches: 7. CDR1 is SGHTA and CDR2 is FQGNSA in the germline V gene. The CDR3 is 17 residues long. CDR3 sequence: CASSLGLAGNMAYEQYF. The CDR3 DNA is TGTGCCAGCAGCTTGGGACTAGCGGGGAATATGGCCTACGAGCAGTACTTC.

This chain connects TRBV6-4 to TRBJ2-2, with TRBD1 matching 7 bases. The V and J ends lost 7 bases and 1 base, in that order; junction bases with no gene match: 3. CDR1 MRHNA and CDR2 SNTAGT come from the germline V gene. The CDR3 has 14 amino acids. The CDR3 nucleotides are TGTGCCAGCACCTGGACAGGGAACACCGGGGAGCTGTTTTTT. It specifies CASTWTGNTGELFF.

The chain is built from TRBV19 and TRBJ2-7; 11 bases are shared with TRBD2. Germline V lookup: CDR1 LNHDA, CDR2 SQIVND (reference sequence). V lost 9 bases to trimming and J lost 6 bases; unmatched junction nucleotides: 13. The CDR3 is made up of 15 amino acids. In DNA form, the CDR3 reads TGTGCCAGCCGTGCCGGGGGACTAGCGGCCTCCGAGCAGTACTTC. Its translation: CASRAGGLAASEQYF.

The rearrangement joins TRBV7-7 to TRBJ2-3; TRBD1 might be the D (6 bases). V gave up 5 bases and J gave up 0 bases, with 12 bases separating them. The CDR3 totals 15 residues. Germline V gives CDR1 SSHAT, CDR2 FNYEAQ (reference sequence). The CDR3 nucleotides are TGTGCCAGCAGCCTAGGGACAAAAAGCACAGATACGCAGTATTTT. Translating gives CASSLGTKSTDTQYF. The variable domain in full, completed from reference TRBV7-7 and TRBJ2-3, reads GAGVSQSPRYKVTKRGQDVTLRCDPISSHATLYWYQQALGQGPEFLTYFNYEAQPDKSGLPSDRFSAERPEGSISTLTIQRTEQRDSAMYRCASSLGTKSTDTQYFGPGTRLTVL.

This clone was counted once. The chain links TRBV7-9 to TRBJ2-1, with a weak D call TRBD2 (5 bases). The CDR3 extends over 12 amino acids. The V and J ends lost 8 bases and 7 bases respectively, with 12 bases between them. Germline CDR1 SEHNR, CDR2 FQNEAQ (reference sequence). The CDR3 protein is CASSRGVNEQFF. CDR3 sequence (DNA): TGTGCCAGCTCCCGGGGTGTAAATGAGCAGTTCTTC.

CDR3 sequence reads: CSVELGVRTSSQETQYF. CDR3 DNA: TGCAGCGTTGAATTGGGGGTTCGGACTAGCAGCCAAGAGACCCAGTACTTC. The chain uses TRBV29-1 and TRBJ2-5; TRBD2 agrees at 8 bases. The CDR3 is 17 residues long. Trimming removed 2 bases from V and 1 base from J; junction bases left unmatched: 12. The V gene's germline CDR1 is SQVTM and CDR2 ANQGSEA. Full variable domain (outside the CDR3, taken from reference TRBV29-1 and TRBJ2-5): SAVISQKPSRDICQRGTSLTIQCQVDSQVTMMFWYRQQPGQSLTLIATANQGSEATYESGFVIDKFPISRPNLTFSTLTVSNMSPEDSSIYLCSVELGVRTSSQETQYFGPGTRLLVL.

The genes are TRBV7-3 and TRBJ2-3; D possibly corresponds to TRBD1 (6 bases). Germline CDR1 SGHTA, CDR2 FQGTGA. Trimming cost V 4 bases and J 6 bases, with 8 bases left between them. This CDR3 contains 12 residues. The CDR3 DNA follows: TGTGCCAGCAGCTCCCAGGGGGATACGCAGTATTTT. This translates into CASSSQGDTQYF.

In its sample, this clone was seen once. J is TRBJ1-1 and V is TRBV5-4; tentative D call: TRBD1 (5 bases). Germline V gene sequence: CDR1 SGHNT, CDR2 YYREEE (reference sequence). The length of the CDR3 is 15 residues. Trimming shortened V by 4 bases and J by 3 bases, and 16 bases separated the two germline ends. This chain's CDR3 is CASSVGVWGDTEAFF. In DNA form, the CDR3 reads TGTGCCAGCAGCGTAGGGGTGTGGGGTGACACTGAAGCTTTCTTT.

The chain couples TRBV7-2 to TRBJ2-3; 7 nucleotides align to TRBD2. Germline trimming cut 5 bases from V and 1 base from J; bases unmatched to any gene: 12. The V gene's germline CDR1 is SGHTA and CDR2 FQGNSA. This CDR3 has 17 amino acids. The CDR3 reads CASSPRGSGAGTDTQYF. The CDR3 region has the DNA TGTGCCAGCAGCCCCAGAGGCAGCGGGGCTGGCACAGATACGCAGTATTTT.

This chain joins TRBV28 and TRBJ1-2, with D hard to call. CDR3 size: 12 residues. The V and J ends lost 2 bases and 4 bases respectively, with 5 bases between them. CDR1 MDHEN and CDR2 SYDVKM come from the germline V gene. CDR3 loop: CASSLGRYGYTF. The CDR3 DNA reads TGTGCCAGCAGTTTAGGGCGCTATGGCTACACCTTC.

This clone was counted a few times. The CDR3 reads CASSLGGTGVEAFF. As DNA, the CDR3 is TGTGCCAGCAGCTTAGGCGGGACAGGGGTTGAAGCTTTCTTT. V gene TRBV7-2 combines with J gene TRBJ1-1, with TRBD1 matching 10 bases. CDR3 length: 14 residues. V dropped 1 base and J dropped 7; count of bases not matched to a gene: 3. Germline V gives CDR1 SGHTA, CDR2 FQGNSA. Using reference TRBV7-2 and TRBJ1-1 for the parts outside the CDR3, the full variable domain is GAGVSQSPSNKVTEKGKDVELRCDPISGHTALYWYRQSLGQGLEFLIYFQGNSAPDKSGLPSDRFSAERTGGSVSTLTIQRTQQEDSAVYLCASSLGGTGVEAFFGQGTRLTVV.